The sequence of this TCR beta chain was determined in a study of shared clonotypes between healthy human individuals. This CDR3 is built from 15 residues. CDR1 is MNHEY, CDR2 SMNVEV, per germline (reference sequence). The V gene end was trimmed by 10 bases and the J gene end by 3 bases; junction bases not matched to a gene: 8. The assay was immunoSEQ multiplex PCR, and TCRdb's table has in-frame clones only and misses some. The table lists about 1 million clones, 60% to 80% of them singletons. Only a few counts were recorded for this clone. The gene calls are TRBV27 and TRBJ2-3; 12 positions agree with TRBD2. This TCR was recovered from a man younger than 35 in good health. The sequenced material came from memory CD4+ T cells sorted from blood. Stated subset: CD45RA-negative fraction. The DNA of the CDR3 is TGTGCCACTGAGACTAGCGGGGGTATGACAGATACGCAGTATTTT. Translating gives CATETSGGMTDTQYF.